Listed below are T cell receptor beta chains from one sample, sequenced in a study of cytomegalovirus exposure and HLA in healthy donors. Assay used: immunoSEQ multiplex PCR; TCRdb lists only in-frame clones, some missing. The table lists 95,000 to 150,000 clones, around 78% of them singletons. The source material was PBMCs. These receptors were collected from a man aged 35-49 years in good health and CMV-seronegative. The CDR3 runs from the conserved cysteine through the conserved F or W. Fields, in order: V gene, J gene, CDR3 protein.

TRBV27	TRBJ1-5	CASSQAKNQPQHF
TRBV7-9	TRBJ2-7	CASSRDTLYEQYF
TRBV27	TRBJ1-6	CASSLLLAEGLHF
TRBV2	TRBJ1-2	CASSLQGPNYGYTF
TRBV19	TRBJ2-1	CASSIGGGGGRGSNEQFF
TRBV2	TRBJ2-3	CASSSGQSRDTQYF
TRBV19	TRBJ2-1	CASSISGNNEQFF
TRBV4-1	TRBJ2-7	CASSQGEATYEQYF
TRBV19	TRBJ2-3	CASSRSAGHTDTQYF
TRBV19	TRBJ1-2	CASTAVRNYGYTF
TRBV18	TRBJ1-2	CASSPGTANYGYTF
TRBV5-1	TRBJ1-4	CASSRDRGLANEKLFF
TRBV6-5	TRBJ2-7	CASSYSPATYEQYF
TRBV5-4	TRBJ1-2	CASSHPDTRYGYTF
TRBV6-5	TRBJ1-4	CASSYQVNEKLFF
TRBV6-5	TRBJ1-2	CASRRDSFGYGYTF
TRBV1	TRBJ1-1	CTSSQRANRGTEAFF
TRBV6-5	TRBJ2-7	CASSYERGIEQYF
TRBV5-1	TRBJ2-5	CASSPGLMWTQYF
TRBV4-2	TRBJ2-3	CASREKEGYTDTQYF
TRBV5-1	TRBJ1-2	CASRSTRENDGYTF
TRBV7-6	TRBJ1-1	CASSGDSQAGNTEAFF
TRBV6-1	TRBJ2-1	CASNSRDGLYNEQFF
TRBV18	TRBJ1-5	CASSILQGGNQPQHF
TRBV7-9	TRBJ2-7	CASSSPTSGAYEQYF
TRBV19	TRBJ1-3	CASRDSGNTIYF
TRBV6-6	TRBJ1-1	CASRSTQGGAFF
TRBV5-4	TRBJ2-1	CASSLGLPSNNEQFF
TRBV7-2	TRBJ2-3	CASSPLWRAYPTDTQYF
TRBV9	TRBJ2-7	CASSVSGTGDREQYF
TRBV15	TRBJ1-2	CATSRDRGPGNYGYTF
TRBV7-2	TRBJ2-7	CASSLRVSYEQYF
TRBV6-5	TRBJ1-5	CASSLMGSQPQHF
TRBV29-1	TRBJ2-5	CRVIRGETQYF
TRBV19	TRBJ1-5	CASTQGGDQPQHF
TRBV2	TRBJ1-1	CASSGQGGGSEAFF
TRBV18	TRBJ1-2	CASSPPVGRGDYGYTF
TRBV5-1	TRBJ1-4	CASSLGSGPSGEKLFF
TRBV4-1	TRBJ1-5	CASSPRTGGNQPQHF
TRBV19	TRBJ1-1	CASSIYTMNTEAFF
TRBV15	TRBJ1-4	CATSGAGNKNEKLFF
TRBV11-2	NA	CASSLVGTGAYEQYF
TRBV19	TRBJ1-5	CASSIDRGGNQPQHF
TRBV6-5	TRBJ2-2	CASSYRTGGTGELFF
TRBV5-6	TRBJ1-2	CASSLPTGVNGYTF
TRBV9	TRBJ2-3	CASSPRTSGGRDTQYF
TRBV7-3	TRBJ1-1	CASSSDRQTEAFF
TRBV2	TRBJ1-5	CASTGTGNQPQHF
TRBV19	TRBJ1-4	CASSISGDGEKLFF